The clone carrying this T cell receptor beta chain appeared a few times. What it recognizes is unknown. The V gene's germline CDR1 is WSHSY and CDR2 SAAADI. The CDR3 contains 15 residues. V dropped 4 bases and J dropped 2 bases, with 15 bases sitting between them. This specimen comes from a study of early T cells in non-severe SARS-CoV-2 infection. Looking at the study overall: Bulk RNA taken from unsorted whole blood was sequenced, leaving chains unpaired. Study-level results: Matches to VDJdb favored anti-spike CD8 responses and missed private and CD4 specificities.

Individual cDNA molecules were tagged with unique molecular identifiers. One entry per CDR3 protein, called by TCRdb with MiXCR from the 5' RACE reads. The table lists 85,000 to 90,000 distinct CDR3 sequences, approximately 15% of them singletons. V usage is TRBV10-2 and J usage is TRBJ2-7, with D possibly being TRBD1 or TRBD2 (5 bases each). Sequencing was carried out using whole blood. This clonotype originated in an adult who was a healthcare worker with PCR-confirmed SARS-CoV-2 infection or an uninfected control (not recorded which). CDR3 DNA: TGCGCCAGCAGTGGGGGCCGGCGGGCCCCCTACGAGCAGTACTTC. It is translated as CASSGGRRAPYEQYF.